This T cell receptor (beta chain) was identified during a study of T cell clonality in common variable immunodeficiency. Here immunoSEQ multiplex PCR was the method, and the copy in TCRdb shows in-frame clones only, minus some. The data show approximately 81,000 clones, none appearing only once, with around 0.82% held by the ten largest. This clone occurred many times. The antigen is unknown. The read falls 3 residues short of the CDR3 end, and the missing part is taken from the germline J gene. Trimming took off 6 bases at V and 11 bases at J, with 17 bases between the two ends. The CDR3 is 14 amino acids. Germline CDR1 reads MDHEN; CDR2 reads SYDVKM. General study findings and limits: Common variable immunodeficiency TCR beta sequences reportedly had fewer deletions and N-nucleotide insertions. The cause of increased CVID clonality remains unclear without subpopulation sequencing.

The genes are TRBV28 and TRBJ1-6; possible D gene TRBD1, 5 bases. Input material: peripheral blood mononuclear cells. The sequence was obtained from a person aged 18 to 75 in good health. CDR3 DNA (partial): TGTGCCAGCAGACTACCCGGGGGGTCGACACCC. This codes for CASRLPGGSTP. From start to end, the CDR3 is CASRLPGGSTPLHF.